The 28 T cell receptor beta chains below come from one sample, sequenced in a study of T cell repertoires in cytomegalovirus infection. One entry per CDR3 protein results from TCRdb running MiXCR on the reads. The repertoire consists of around 530,000 distinct CDR3 sequences, with less than 30% occurring once and the leading ten covering less than 15%. The source material was PBMCs. The receptors were gathered from a human donor in good health (CMV status not recorded). Some clones in this sample may be carry-over from other donors' samples.

This clonotype was seen many times. At one end the junction does not follow the germline gene, possibly because of a read error. The genes are TRBV4-1 and TRBJ1-2; D perhaps matches TRBD1 (6 bases). The germline CDR1 and CDR2 sequences are MGHRA and YSYEKL. The length of the CDR3 is 14 residues. This CDR3 reads CASSLPGVNYGYTF. As DNA, the CDR3 is TGTGCCAGCAGCTTACCAGGGGTTAACTATGGCTACACCTTC.

The V and J genes are TRBV4-1 and TRBJ2-1; 9 bases align to TRBD2. Germline loops: CDR1 MGHRA, CDR2 YSYEKL. The CDR3 runs to 17 residues. The V segment lost 1 base and the J segment 6 bases; nucleotides outside the gene matches: 10. As DNA, the CDR3 is TGCGCCAGCAGCCAAGTCGTAGCGGGAGTGACTAGCAATGAGCAGTTCTTC. This codes for CASSQVVAGVTSNEQFF.

The chain combines TRBV6-6 with TRBJ2-3; 11 bases are a match to TRBD2. The trim removed 5 bases at V and 4 bases at J, leaving 8 bases unmatched. This CDR3 has 16 amino acids. Germline-derived CDR1 and CDR2 are MNHNY and SVGAGI (reference sequence). CDR3 residues: CASSTSLAGDPDTQYF. The CDR3 bases are TGTGCCAGCAGTACATCACTAGCGGGAGACCCAGATACGCAGTATTTT.

This clonotype was counted at least ten times. This sequence joins TRBV7-2 and TRBJ2-1; 11 bases are shared with TRBD1. The CDR3 length is 17 residues. Per germline, CDR1 SGHTA and CDR2 FQGNSA. V lost 6 bases and J lost 3; bases outside the gene matches: 10. DNA of the CDR3: TGTGCCAGCAGGGGACAGGGGGGCAGTTTCGGCTACAATGAGCAGTTCTTC. Translated: CASRGQGGSFGYNEQFF. The complete variable domain, with remaining parts taken from reference TRBV7-2 and TRBJ2-1, reads GAGVSQSPSNKVTEKGKDVELRCDPISGHTALYWYRQSLGQGLEFLIYFQGNSAPDKSGLPSDRFSAERTGGSVSTLTIQRTQQEDSAVYLCASRGQGGSFGYNEQFFGPGTRLTVL.

The V call is TRBV19, the J call TRBJ1-5; D not certain. The CDR3 has 13 amino acids. Germline V gives CDR1 LNHDA, CDR2 SQIVND (reference sequence). Deletions cut 7 bases from V and 4 bases from J, with 11 bases between. The CDR3 loop is CASKKEENQPQHF. CDR3 in DNA: TGTGCCAGTAAAAAAGAGGAGAATCAGCCCCAGCATTTT.

CDR3 sequence: CASLAKGNTEAFF. The CDR3 DNA follows: TGTGCCAGCCTCGCGAAGGGGAACACTGAAGCTTTCTTT. V gene TRBV5-4 combines with J gene TRBJ1-1; D gene ambiguous. The germline V gene has CDR1 SGHNT and CDR2 YYREEE (reference sequence). The V gene lost 7 bases and the J gene lost 1 base, with 11 bases spanning the gap. The CDR3 length is 13 residues.

The CDR3 is CSARGRRAPGELFF. CDR3 DNA: TGCAGTGCTAGAGGACGGAGGGCCCCCGGGGAGCTGTTTTTT. The J gene is TRBJ2-2, the V gene TRBV20-1; TRBD2 might be the D (6 bases). From germline, CDR1 is DFQATT and CDR2 SNEGSKA (reference sequence). This CDR3 has 14 residues. V shed 1 base and J shed 6 bases, with 12 bases lying between them.

The J gene is TRBJ1-1, the V gene TRBV10-3; TRBD1 matches at 7 bases. V shed 6 bases and J 3 bases; nucleotides not matched to a gene: 10. Germline values: CDR1 ENHRY, CDR2 SYGVKD. The CDR3 contains 15 residues. In nucleotides, the CDR3 is TGTGCCATCAGGGCCGGGACAGCCTTCCACACTGAAGCTTTCTTT. Protein: CAIRAGTAFHTEAFF.

The chain's CDR3 is CASSRWTGGDTQYF. In DNA, the CDR3 is TGTGCCAGCAGTCGATGGACAGGGGGGGATACGCAGTATTTT. The genes are TRBV6-6 and TRBJ2-3, with 10 nucleotides matching TRBD1. Germline V CDR1 and CDR2: MNHNY, SVGAGI (reference sequence). Losses at the gene ends were 5 bases for V and 6 bases for J; bases not matched to a gene: 5. This CDR3 region has 14 residues.

The V call is TRBV9, the J call TRBJ2-1; tentative D call: TRBD1 (5 bases). V lost 4 bases, J lost 6 bases, and 14 bases lay in between. This CDR3 region has 14 residues. Germline V gives CDR1 SGDLS, CDR2 YYNGEE. CDR3 in DNA: TGTGCCAGCAGCTATGGCAGGGTGGGCAATGAGCAGTTCTTC. Protein product: CASSYGRVGNEQFF.

This chain links TRBV15 with TRBJ2-7; TRBD2 matches 7 bases. V was clipped by 0 bases and J by 3 bases; unmatched bases: 11. The CDR3 sequence is 17 residues long. The germline CDR1 and CDR2 sequences are LNHNV and YYDKDF (reference sequence). The DNA for the CDR3 is TGTGCCACCAGCAGAGATGGAAATAGCGGGTTAAGCTACGAGCAGTACTTC. Protein sequence: CATSRDGNSGLSYEQYF.

The chain recombines TRBV7-9 with TRBJ2-3; D is undetermined. V was clipped by 7 bases and J by 5 bases, with 13 bases between them. The length of the CDR3 is 13 residues. Germline lookup yields CDR1 SEHNR and CDR2 FQNEAQ (reference sequence). The CDR3: CASILFHGDTQYF. In DNA form, the CDR3 reads TGTGCCAGCATCCTTTTTCATGGAGATACGCAGTATTTT.

This clonotype was observed many times. The chain joins TRBV5-5 to TRBJ2-5, with D perhaps TRBD2 (6 bases). This CDR3 has 14 amino acids. Looked up from germline, CDR1 is SGHKS and CDR2 is YYEKEE (reference sequence). Trimming took 3 bases from V and 1 from J, leaving 10 bases between them. The DNA for the CDR3 is TGTGCCAGCAGCTACGGGACTTTCCAAGAGACCCAGTACTTC. Protein product: CASSYGTFQETQYF.

This clonotype was detected a few times. The CDR3 DNA reads as TGTGCCAGCAGCTTAGATACAGGGACTAGCTCCTACGAGCAGTACTTC. Encoded protein: CASSLDTGTSSYEQYF. This sequence joins TRBV7-2 and TRBJ2-7; 8 bases line up with TRBD2. Germline V gene data show CDR1 as SGHTA and CDR2 as FQGNSA. After removal of 1 base from V and 0 bases from J, the junction contained 5 bases not matched to a gene. The CDR3 is 16 residues long.

The sample holds a few counts of this clonotype. Here the CDR3 DNA reads TGTGCCAGCAACGCGGGACTAGCGGGAGTGGGTGAGCAGTTCTTC. Protein sequence: CASNAGLAGVGEQFF. The chain recombines TRBV6-2 or TRBV6-3 with TRBJ2-1; 14 nucleotides line up with TRBD2. The CDR3 consists of 15 residues. Germline loops: CDR1 MNHEY, CDR2 SVGEGT. V dropped 7 bases and J dropped 9; count of bases not matched to a gene: 8.

This clonotype was observed a few times. The chain carries TRBV4-1 and TRBJ2-7; D not resolved. The length of the CDR3 is 14 residues. The germline gives CDR1 MGHRA, CDR2 YSYEKL. V was pared by 4 bases and J by 2 bases, with 12 bases between. This CDR3 reads CASSLEQRAYEQYF. For the CDR3, the DNA is TGCGCCAGCAGCCTGGAACAGCGAGCCTACGAGCAGTACTTC.

This clonotype has at least ten counts. The chain couples TRBV7-2 to TRBJ1-5, with TRBD1 matching over 8 bases. Losses at the gene ends were 1 base for V and 7 bases for J; bases not matched to a gene: 6. Germline loops: CDR1 SGHTA, CDR2 FQGNSA. The CDR3 is 15 residues long. CDR3: CASSLEQGGGQPQHF. CDR3 nucleotide sequence: TGTGCCAGCAGCTTAGAACAGGGGGGAGGACAGCCCCAGCATTTT.

This clonotype was observed a handful of times. The rearrangement links TRBV4-1 to TRBJ1-5; D not resolved. The V gene's germline CDR1 is MGHRA and CDR2 YSYEKL. V lost 0 bases, J lost 1 base, and 7 bases lay in between. This CDR3 contains 15 residues. The CDR3, as DNA: TGCGCCAGCAGCCAAGATCAAGGAAGCAATCAGCCCCAGCATTTT. As protein: CASSQDQGSNQPQHF.

This chain's CDR3 is CATSAGQGRAEAFF. Written as DNA, the CDR3 is TGTGCCACCAGTGCGGGACAGGGAAGGGCTGAAGCTTTCTTT. V is TRBV24-1 and J is TRBJ1-1, with 9 bases lining up with TRBD1. Germline CDR1 reads KGHDR; CDR2 reads SFDVKD. J was trimmed by 6 bases and V by 5 bases; bases with no gene match: 6. The CDR3 is made up of 14 amino acids.

The J gene is TRBJ1-5, the V gene TRBV18; 10 bases line up with TRBD1. V shed 3 bases, J shed 6 bases, and the junction held 8 bases outside the gene matches. Germline V lookup: CDR1 KGHSH, CDR2 LQKENI. This CDR3 region has 16 residues. The DNA of the CDR3 is TGTGCCAGCTCACCTATAGGACAGGGGGGATCTCAGCCCCAGCATTTT. This translates into CASSPIGQGGSQPQHF.

This rearrangement joins TRBV7-3 to TRBJ2-7; weak D call: TRBD2 (6 bases). V gave up 2 bases and J gave up 10 bases, with 15 bases separating them. CDR1 is SGHTA, CDR2 FQGTGA, per germline. The CDR3 extends over 13 amino acids. CDR3 DNA sequence: TGTGCCAGCAGCTTATCGACGCCCGGGACTCAGTACTTC. This translates into CASSLSTPGTQYF. The complete variable domain, with remaining parts taken from reference TRBV7-3 and TRBJ2-7, reads GAGVSQTPSNKVTEKGKYVELRCDPISGHTALYWYRQSLGQGPEFLIYFQGTGAADDSGLPNDRFFAVRPEGSVSTLKIQRTERGDSAVYLCASSLSTPGTQYFGPGTRLTVT.

V and J are TRBV6-2 or TRBV6-3 and TRBJ2-3, with 12 bases aligning to TRBD2. Germline CDR1 reads MNHEY; CDR2 reads SVGEGT. The CDR3 runs to 16 residues. Germline trimming cut 2 bases from V and 4 bases from J; bases unmatched to any gene: 4. The CDR3 nucleotides read TGTGCCAGCAGTTACGCTAGCGGGAGGGGAGCAGATACGCAGTATTTT. Protein: CASSYASGRGADTQYF.

This clonotype was counted only a few times. V and J are TRBV19 and TRBJ1-2; the D is unclear. Germline V gene sequence: CDR1 LNHDA, CDR2 SQIVND (reference sequence). The CDR3 is made up of 15 amino acids. V dropped 1 base and J dropped 4 bases, with 13 bases sitting between them. The CDR3 DNA sequence: TGTGCCAGTAGTATAGGCCCCCCAGTAGTCTATGGCTACACCTTC. It codes for CASSIGPPVVYGYTF. Complete variable domain (other parts from reference TRBV19 and TRBJ1-2): DGGITQSPKYLFRKEGQNVTLSCEQNLNHDAMYWYRQDPGQGLRLIYYSQIVNDFQKGDIAEGYSVSREKKESFPLTVTSAQKNPTAFYLCASSIGPPVVYGYTFGSGTRLTVV.

The gene calls are TRBV7-9 and TRBJ1-1; 7 bases map to TRBD1. With 10 bases clipped from V and 11 bases from J, the junction kept 10 bases outside the gene matches. This CDR3 comprises 11 residues. CDR1 is SEHNR, CDR2 FQNEAQ, per germline (reference sequence). The CDR3 protein is CATRGADSAFF. CDR3 in DNA: TGTGCCACCAGGGGGGCGGATTCGGCTTTCTTT.

This clonotype was counted between two and nine times. V is TRBV6-5 and J is TRBJ2-7, with D tentatively TRBD1 (6 bases). Trimming stripped 0 bases from V and 5 bases from J, with 11 bases between. The CDR3 consists of 14 residues. Germline V gene data show CDR1 as MNHEY and CDR2 as SVGAGI. The DNA for the CDR3 is TGTGCCAGCAGTTACTCAATGGGGGCGCACGAGCAGTACGTC. It encodes CASSYSMGAHEQYV.

The chain joins TRBV10-3 to TRBJ2-7; the match to TRBD2 covers 8 bases. Trimming removed 11 bases from V and 6 bases from J; junction bases left unmatched: 18. The germline CDR1 and CDR2 sequences are ENHRY and SYGVKD. CDR3 length: 15 residues. CDR3 in DNA: TGTGCCTCACGGGGGCGGGAGGCCCACTCGTCCGAGCAGTACGTC. Translated: CASRGREAHSSEQYV.

This chain connects TRBV4-1 to TRBJ2-7; possible D gene TRBD1, 6 bases. V lost 3 bases to trimming and J lost 1 base, with 22 bases between them. Germline CDR1 and CDR2: MGHRA and YSYEKL. The CDR3 covers 18 residues. CDR3 in DNA: TGCGCCAGCAGCCACCCGGGACGCCTAAAGAGGGGGTCCTACGAGCAGTACTTC. It is translated as CASSHPGRLKRGSYEQYF.

This chain uses TRBV29-1 with TRBJ2-2; D possibly corresponds to TRBD1 (5 bases). The CDR3 consists of 13 residues. The germline CDR1 and CDR2 sequences are SQVTM and ANQGSEA. The V end lost 3 bases, the J end lost 6 bases, and 11 bases lay between the germline ends. Here the CDR3 DNA reads TGCAGCGTTGATAGGGGTTTAGCCGGGGAGCTGTTTTTT. Translation: CSVDRGLAGELFF.